This T cell receptor (beta chain) was observed in a study of T cell responses to AZD1222 COVID-19 vaccine. Study-level background: The study pooled second doses at about 4 or about 12 weeks. Study-wide findings and caveats: In a largely white British group with more females than males, clonal diversity was possibly underestimated.

In the case of this clone: Its target is unknown.

V was pared by 6 bases and J by 0 bases, with 15 bases between. This CDR3 has 15 residues. Per the germline V gene, CDR1 is SGHRS and CDR2 is YFSETQ. TCRdb's copy holds only in-frame clones and misses some; the assay was immunoSEQ multiplex PCR. Counted here are about 86,000 clones, 89% occurring once; the ten biggest clones make up about 2.2%. The gene calls are TRBV5-1 and TRBJ1-2; D unclear. The input for sequencing was peripheral blood, taken on day 0 of AZD1222 vaccination. The receptor comes from an adult in good health. The CDR3 coding sequence is TGCGCCAGCAAAGAGGATGGCGGGGCTAACTATGGCTACACCTTC. Amino acids: CASKEDGGANYGYTF.